The 8 T cell receptor beta chains below were found in one sample sequenced in a study of T cell responses to AZD1222 COVID-19 vaccine. This table comes from immunoSEQ multiplex PCR, and its TCRdb copy is limited to in-frame clones, with some not included. The sample holds roughly 96,000 clones; 85% to 90% are singletons and the top ten take about 12%. The material was peripheral blood, obtained 28 days after the second AZD1222 dose. The receptors derive from an adult who received the AZD1222 COVID-19 vaccine.

This chain links TRBV7-9 with TRBJ2-2, with D perhaps matching TRBD1 or TRBD2 (5 bases each). Germline lookup yields CDR1 SEHNR and CDR2 FQNEAQ (reference sequence). CDR3 length: 15 residues. The V end was cut by 2 bases, the J end by 0 bases, with 7 bases between. The CDR3 DNA sequence: TGTGCCAGCAGCTTAAGAGGGGCGAACACCGGGGAGCTGTTTTTT. Its protein is CASSLRGANTGELFF.

The genes are TRBV4-2 and TRBJ1-4; TRBD1 matches at 7 bases. The germline V gene encodes CDR1 LGHNA and CDR2 YNFKEQ. The CDR3 loop spans 18 amino acids. Germline trimming cut 0 bases from V and 5 bases from J; bases unmatched to any gene: 12. The CDR3 sequence is CASSQDRRRMTGNEKLFF. As DNA, the CDR3 is TGTGCCAGCAGCCAAGATCGCCGCCGGATGACAGGGAATGAAAAACTGTTTTTT.

DNA of the CDR3: TGTGCCAGCAGCGCCCAGGGAGGGGGCGGCGAGACCCAGTACTTC. This codes for CASSAQGGGGETQYF. This chain joins TRBV11-2 and TRBJ2-5, with D perhaps being TRBD1 or TRBD2 (7 bases each). This CDR3 comprises 15 residues. Germline lookup yields CDR1 SGHAT and CDR2 FQNNGV. Trimming left V 5 bases short and J 5 bases short, with 18 bases between.

The chain employs TRBV4-1 and TRBJ1-2; D unresolved. The CDR3 covers 14 residues. V was shortened by 0 bases and J by 5 bases, with 10 bases between the two germline ends. The germline V gene has CDR1 MGHRA and CDR2 YSYEKL. CDR3 amino acids: CASSQDQVVYGYTF. The CDR3 DNA is TGCGCCAGCAGCCAAGACCAGGTCGTATATGGCTACACCTTC.

The gene calls are TRBV30 and TRBJ2-3; 8 positions agree with TRBD2. The CDR3 has 12 residues. Unmatched junction bases numbered 6, after V lost 8 bases and J lost 5 bases. The germline V gene has CDR1 GTSNPN and CDR2 SVGIG (reference sequence). The CDR3 nucleotides read TGTGCCGAGGCGGCGGGGGGAGATACGCAGTATTTT. It encodes CAEAAGGDTQYF.

The chain couples TRBV7-2 to TRBJ2-1; 10 bases match TRBD1. The CDR3 is 14 residues long. V lost 5 bases, J lost 6 bases, and 4 bases stayed unmatched. CDR1 and CDR2 from the germline V gene are SGHTA and FQGNSA. The CDR3 sequence is CASSTRTGGNEQFF. Here the CDR3 DNA reads TGTGCCAGCAGCACCCGGACAGGGGGCAATGAGCAGTTCTTC.

The rearrangement links TRBV30 to TRBJ1-6; D uncertain. CDR3 length: 15 amino acids. Germline V CDR1 and CDR2: GTSNPN, SVGIG (reference sequence). V was clipped by 4 bases and J by 5 bases, with 15 bases between them. CDR3 sequence (DNA): TGTGCCTGGACATGGAGTGGACCAAATAATTCACCCCTCCACTTT. This codes for CAWTWSGPNNSPLHF.

The rearrangement links TRBV3-1 (or the pseudogene TRBV3-2) to TRBJ1-6, with 8 bases matching TRBD1. In germline, CDR1 is LGHDT, CDR2 YNNKEL (reference sequence). V lost 4 bases and J lost 8; bases outside the gene matches: 7. The CDR3 loop spans 15 amino acids. The DNA of the CDR3 is TGTGCCAGCAGCCTGAGGGACAGGCTCGATTCACCCCTCCACTTT. Translated, it gives CASSLRDRLDSPLHF.